The rows below give T cell receptor beta chains drawn from one sample of a study of T cells after posttransplantation cyclophosphamide. Only in-frame clones appear in the TCRdb table, and some are missing; sequencing was by immunoSEQ multiplex PCR. In the table there are more than 3,500 clones, under 80% of which are singletons. The sample was memory CD8+ T cells sorted from blood. The receptors derive from a man under 40 in good health and a related stem cell transplant donor. CDR3s leave out the opening cysteine and the closing phenylalanine or tryptophan. A row's size may be missing; if present it is once, few, many or a size class.

J gene: TRBJ2-2; CDR3 length: 16; V gene: TRBV7-7; clone size: -; CDR3 protein: ASSFLGGSGGEDGELF
J gene: TRBJ1-1; CDR3 length: 9; V gene: TRBV2; clone size: -; CDR3 protein: ASRTNTEAF
J gene: TRBJ2-3; CDR3 length: 13; V gene: TRBV4-2; clone size: few; CDR3 protein: ASSPRTGGKDTQY
J gene: TRBJ2-1; CDR3 length: 14; V gene: TRBV7-9; clone size: -; CDR3 protein: ASSPELAGGHNEQF
J gene: TRBJ2-7; CDR3 length: 13; V gene: TRBV6-1; clone size: -; CDR3 protein: ASSEIRERAYEQY
J gene: TRBJ2-3; CDR3 length: 14; V gene: TRBV4-1; clone size: -; CDR3 protein: ASSQERDFEPDTQY
J gene: -; CDR3 length: 16; V gene: TRBV19; clone size: -; CDR3 protein: ASSLKSFTRQGTYEQY
J gene: TRBJ2-7; CDR3 length: 13; V gene: TRBV9; clone size: -; CDR3 protein: ASIFRQKTAYEQY
J gene: TRBJ2-7; CDR3 length: 12; V gene: TRBV11-3; clone size: -; CDR3 protein: ASSSRGAPYEQY
J gene: TRBJ2-3; CDR3 length: 13; V gene: TRBV28; clone size: few; CDR3 protein: ASSPGGGATDTQY
J gene: TRBJ1-2; CDR3 length: 14; V gene: TRBV27; clone size: -; CDR3 protein: ASRTSRQGDLDGYT
J gene: TRBJ2-3; CDR3 length: 12; V gene: TRBV5-4; clone size: -; CDR3 protein: ASSFLGPADTQY
J gene: TRBJ1-2; CDR3 length: 13; V gene: TRBV4-1; clone size: -; CDR3 protein: ASSQEPRGNYGYT
J gene: TRBJ2-1; CDR3 length: 13; V gene: TRBV19; clone size: -; CDR3 protein: ASSIFPPGAVEQF
J gene: TRBJ2-1; CDR3 length: 14; V gene: TRBV7-3; clone size: -; CDR3 protein: ASSISTSSSYNEQF
J gene: TRBJ2-5; CDR3 length: 13; V gene: TRBV2; clone size: -; CDR3 protein: ASSEYWTAQETQY